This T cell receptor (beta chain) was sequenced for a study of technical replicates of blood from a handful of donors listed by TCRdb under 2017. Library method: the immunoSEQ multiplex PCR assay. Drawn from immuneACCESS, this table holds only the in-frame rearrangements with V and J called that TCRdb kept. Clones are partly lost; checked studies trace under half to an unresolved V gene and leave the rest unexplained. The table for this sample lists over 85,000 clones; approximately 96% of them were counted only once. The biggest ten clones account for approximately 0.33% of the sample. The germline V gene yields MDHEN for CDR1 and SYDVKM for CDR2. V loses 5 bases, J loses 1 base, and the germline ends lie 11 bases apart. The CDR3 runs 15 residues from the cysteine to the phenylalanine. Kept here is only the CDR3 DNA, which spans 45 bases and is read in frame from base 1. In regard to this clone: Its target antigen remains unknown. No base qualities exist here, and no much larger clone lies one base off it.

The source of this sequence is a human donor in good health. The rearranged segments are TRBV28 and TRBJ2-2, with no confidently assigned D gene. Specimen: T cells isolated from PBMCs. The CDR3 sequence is CASSPGFGNTGELFF. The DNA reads TGTGCCAGCAGTCCCGGGTTCGGGAACACCGGGGAGCTGTTTTTT.